The 31 T cell receptor beta chains below all came from one sample that was sequenced in a study of shared clonotypes between healthy human individuals. Naivety among CD8 cells was defined by CD45RO negativity and positive CCR7 selection, thereby excluding terminally differentiated effector memory CD45RA+ cells. Assay used: immunoSEQ multiplex PCR; TCRdb lists only in-frame clones, some missing. The repertoire includes some 2.1 million clones, just under 95% of them detected once, and around 1.1% sits in the top ten. The sample consisted of naive CD8+ T cells sorted from blood. The receptor set was obtained from a man between 18 and 35 years old in good health.

The CDR3 is CASSLVLAGGPDTQYF. The DNA of the CDR3 is TGTGCCAGCAGCTTAGTCCTAGCGGGAGGGCCAGATACGCAGTATTTT. The rearrangement joins TRBV11-2 to TRBJ2-3; 12 bases are shared with TRBD2. Per germline, CDR1 SGHAT and CDR2 FQNNGV. The V gene end was trimmed by 1 base and the J gene end by 4 bases; junction bases not matched to a gene: 3. The CDR3 extends over 16 amino acids.

The V and J genes are TRBV11-2 and TRBJ1-1; D remains ambiguous. V was trimmed by 4 bases and J by 5 bases, leaving 11 bases between them. Looked up from germline, CDR1 is SGHAT and CDR2 is FQNNGV. This CDR3 contains 13 residues. CDR3: CASSYLGYTEAFF. Written as DNA, the CDR3 is TGTGCCAGCAGCTACTTGGGATATACTGAAGCTTTCTTT.

The gene calls are TRBV6-6 and TRBJ2-3; D gene unclear. V was clipped by 2 bases and J by 4 bases, with 10 bases between them. Germline CDR1 MNHNY, CDR2 SVGAGI (reference sequence). CDR3 length: 14 amino acids. For the CDR3, the DNA is TGTGCCAGCAGTTACGGACCGGGCGCAGATACGCAGTATTTT. Residues: CASSYGPGADTQYF.

A word on this clone: Other DNA variants within this sample encode the same CDR3. This rearrangement joins TRBV4-1 to TRBJ2-7; 11 bases align to TRBD2. Trimming removed 3 bases from V and 2 bases from J; junction bases left unmatched: 3. Per germline, CDR1 MGHRA and CDR2 YSYEKL. CDR3 size: 15 residues. CDR3: CASSQRTSGPYEQYF. In DNA, the CDR3 is TGCGCCAGCAGCCAGAGGACTAGCGGGCCCTACGAGCAGTACTTC.

The V gene is TRBV13, the J gene TRBJ2-5; unclear D gene. Trimming took 0 bases from V and 1 from J, leaving 12 bases between them. The CDR3 sequence is 16 residues long. Germline V gene lookup returns CDR1 PRHDT and CDR2 FYEKMQ (reference sequence). CDR3 loop: CASSLGDGTLQETQYF. The CDR3, as DNA: TGTGCCAGCAGCTTAGGCGACGGTACCCTCCAAGAGACCCAGTACTTC.

This clone was picked up one time. This chain connects TRBV19 to TRBJ1-4, with 10 bases that match TRBD1. The J segment lost 7 bases and the V segment lost 4 bases, leaving 6 bases of the junction unmatched. CDR1 is LNHDA, CDR2 SQIVND, per germline (reference sequence). The CDR3 is made up of 15 amino acids. CDR3 sequence: CASSNTGTGAEKLFF. CDR3 coding DNA: TGTGCCAGTAGTAATACCGGGACAGGGGCTGAAAAACTGTTTTTT. Looking up the rest from reference TRBV19 and TRBJ1-4 gives the full variable domain: DGGITQSPKYLFRKEGQNVTLSCEQNLNHDAMYWYRQDPGQGLRLIYYSQIVNDFQKGDIAEGYSVSREKKESFPLTVTSAQKNPTAFYLCASSNTGTGAEKLFFGSGTQLSVL.

DNA for the CDR3: TGCGCCAGCAGCCAAGAGGGCGGCGCGGTTCTCTCCTACAATGAGCAGTTCTTC. It translates to CASSQEGGAVLSYNEQFF. V usage is TRBV4-3 and J usage is TRBJ2-1; D unresolved. Germline CDR1 and CDR2: LGHNA and YSLEER. CDR3 length equals 18 residues. The V and J ends lost 0 bases and 0 bases respectively, with 15 bases between them.

V usage is TRBV4-3 and J usage is TRBJ1-2; D is undetermined. Trimming pared 0 bases from V and 4 bases from J, leaving 9 bases between. The germline CDR1 and CDR2 sequences are LGHNA and YSLEER. The CDR3 is 14 residues long. The CDR3 sequence: CASSQDSSAYGYTF. The CDR3 DNA reads TGCGCCAGCAGCCAAGATTCCTCCGCCTATGGCTACACCTTC.

The chain carries TRBV6-1 and TRBJ1-4; D is unresolved. Trimming stripped 1 base from V and 4 bases from J, with 10 bases between. Germline V CDR1 and CDR2: MNHNS, SASEGT. The CDR3 extends over 15 amino acids. The CDR3 spells CASSEVVRVNEKLFF. CDR3 in DNA: TGTGCCAGCAGTGAAGTCGTCAGAGTTAATGAAAAACTGTTTTTT.

V and J are TRBV10-1 and TRBJ2-1; 9 nucleotides align to TRBD1. V lost 4 bases, J lost 8 bases, and 9 bases stayed unmatched. Germline loops: CDR1 WNHNN, CDR2 SYGVQD (reference sequence). The CDR3 totals 15 residues. The chain's CDR3 is CASSGTGARGDEQFF. In DNA, the CDR3 is TGCGCCAGCAGTGGGACAGGGGCGAGGGGGGATGAGCAGTTCTTC.

In its sample, this clone was seen once. The chain is built from TRBV6-5 and TRBJ2-1, with D possibly being TRBD2 (5 bases). V was shortened by 6 bases and J by 9 bases, with 15 bases between the two germline ends. This CDR3 spans 13 amino acids. CDR1 is MNHEY, CDR2 SVGAGI, per germline. CDR3: CASRQLGSGEQFF. The DNA for the CDR3 is TGTGCCAGCAGACAACTAGGTTCGGGTGAGCAGTTCTTC.

The chain couples TRBV14 to TRBJ2-1; possible D gene TRBD2, 6 bases. The CDR3 contains 13 residues. Germline V gene lookup returns CDR1 SGHDN and CDR2 FVKESK. Trimming removed 5 bases at V and 4 bases at J, with 9 bases between. The CDR3 nucleotides read TGTGCCAGCAGCGGGAGGATTTACAATGAGCAGTTCTTC. Encoded protein: CASSGRIYNEQFF.

The J gene is TRBJ1-5, the V gene TRBV4-1, with 11 nucleotides matching TRBD1. Germline trimming cut 4 bases from V and 8 bases from J; bases unmatched to any gene: 13. Per germline, CDR1 MGHRA and CDR2 YSYEKL. The CDR3 loop spans 17 amino acids. CDR3 bases: TGCGCCAGCAGCCCCAGTCCCGGGACAGGGGGTGGTGAGCCCCAGCATTTT. Translating gives CASSPSPGTGGGEPQHF.

The chain couples TRBV7-9 to TRBJ2-1; 8 nucleotides match TRBD2. CDR1 and CDR2 (germline): SEHNR, FQNEAQ (reference sequence). The CDR3 extends over 13 amino acids. Trimming took 3 bases from V and 8 from J; bases not matched to a gene: 3. Here the CDR3 reads CASSLIGGDEQFF. In nucleotides, the CDR3 is TGTGCCAGCAGCTTGATCGGGGGGGATGAGCAGTTCTTC.

The rearrangement joins TRBV11-2 to TRBJ2-7; the D is unclear. V lost 1 base, J lost 7 bases, and 11 bases lay in between. CDR3 length: 13 amino acids. Germline CDR1 is SGHAT and CDR2 is FQNNGV. The CDR3 sequence is CASSLAGWGEQYF. CDR3 coding DNA: TGTGCCAGCAGCTTAGCGGGTTGGGGTGAGCAGTACTTC.

The chain uses TRBV14 and TRBJ1-6, with D unclear. V was cut by 3 bases and J by 3 bases, with 6 bases left in between. CDR1 is SGHDN, CDR2 FVKESK, per germline. The CDR3 extends over 14 amino acids. CDR3 in amino acids: CASSQTIYNSPLHF. The CDR3 DNA reads as TGTGCCAGCAGCCAGACAATCTATAATTCACCCCTCCACTTT. Filled out from reference TRBV14 and TRBJ1-6, the complete variable domain reads EAGVTQFPSHSVIEKGQTVTLRCDPISGHDNLYWYRRVMGKEIKFLLHFVKESKQDESGMPNNRFLAERTGGTYSTLKVQPAELEDSGVYFCASSQTIYNSPLHFGNGTRLTVT.

The genes are TRBV18 and TRBJ2-7; no firm D call. Germline CDR1 is KGHSH and CDR2 is LQKENI. Trimming shortened V by 5 bases and J by 2 bases, and 19 bases separated the two germline ends. The CDR3 extends over 16 amino acids. CDR3 amino acids: CASSSGAPGLTYEQYF. The CDR3 region has the DNA TGTGCCAGCTCATCTGGCGCGCCGGGCCTTACCTACGAGCAGTACTTC.

CDR3 coding DNA: TGTGCCAGCAGCTTAGTCGAGGACGAGCAGTACTTC. Translating it yields CASSLVEDEQYF. The chain is built from TRBV7-9 and TRBJ2-7; D ambiguous. Germline CDR1 is SEHNR and CDR2 is FQNEAQ (reference sequence). The CDR3 extends over 12 amino acids. The germline V and J ends were trimmed by 1 base and 5 bases, with 6 bases remaining between them.

The J gene is TRBJ2-3, the V gene TRBV20-1; no clear D gene. The CDR3 is 11 amino acids. Germline V CDR1 and CDR2: DFQATT, SNEGSKA (reference sequence). V gave up 5 bases and J gave up 5 bases, with 8 bases separating them. The CDR3 sequence is CSAGPEDTQYF. DNA for the CDR3: TGCAGTGCTGGACCGGAAGATACGCAGTATTTT.

CDR3 protein: CASTTETGYTGELFF. The DNA of the CDR3 is TGCGCCAGCACTACCGAGACAGGGTACACCGGGGAGCTGTTTTTT. V and J are TRBV4-1 and TRBJ2-2, with 7 bases that match TRBD1. The V segment lost 7 bases and the J segment 3 bases; nucleotides outside the gene matches: 8. Looked up from germline, CDR1 is MGHRA and CDR2 is YSYEKL. The CDR3 sequence is 15 residues long.

The V call is TRBV7-9, the J call TRBJ2-7, with TRBD2 matching over 14 bases. Germline V lookup: CDR1 SEHNR, CDR2 FQNEAQ (reference sequence). J was trimmed by 5 bases and V by 3 bases; bases with no gene match: 3. The CDR3 extends over 15 amino acids. The CDR3 region is CASSFPGLAGDEQYF. DNA for the CDR3: TGTGCCAGCAGCTTCCCGGGACTAGCGGGAGACGAGCAGTACTTC.

The chain uses TRBV28 and TRBJ2-7; TRBD1 aligns across 9 bases. CDR3 length: 16 residues. Germline loops: CDR1 MDHEN, CDR2 SYDVKM. After removal of 3 bases from V and 2 bases from J, the junction contained 8 bases not matched to a gene. The CDR3 spells CASSFGDRVGPYEQYF. The CDR3 bases are TGTGCCAGCAGTTTCGGGGACAGGGTAGGGCCCTACGAGCAGTACTTC.

This chain joins TRBV5-5 and TRBJ2-7, with TRBD2 identical over 7 bases. Trimming took 4 bases from V and 3 from J; bases not matched to a gene: 4. Germline CDR1 SGHKS, CDR2 YYEKEE (reference sequence). This CDR3 region has 13 residues. The CDR3 coding sequence is TGTGCCAGCAGCCGCGGGACTATCTACGAGCAGTACTTC. Protein: CASSRGTIYEQYF.

CDR3 protein: CASRRQGFAYGYTF. The CDR3 DNA reads as TGTGCCAGCAGACGACAGGGTTTTGCTTATGGCTACACCTTC. The genes are TRBV6-5 and TRBJ1-2; 7 nucleotides align to TRBD1. This CDR3 spans 14 amino acids. Per the germline V gene, CDR1 is MNHEY and CDR2 is SVGAGI. J gave up 5 bases and V 6 bases, and 9 bases lay outside the gene matches.

V usage is TRBV19 and J usage is TRBJ2-3; 8 bases fit TRBD1. The CDR3 spans 17 residues. V gave up 0 bases and J gave up 2 bases; unmatched junction bases: 7. Germline CDR1 LNHDA, CDR2 SQIVND (reference sequence). The CDR3 DNA sequence: TGTGCCAGTAGTATAGATCTTGAGACAGGGGACACAGATACGCAGTATTTT. Amino acids: CASSIDLETGDTDTQYF.

The chain carries TRBV27 and TRBJ2-7, with 10 bases aligning to TRBD1. The CDR3 sequence is 15 residues long. CDR1 is MNHEY, CDR2 SMNVEV, per germline (reference sequence). V lost 7 bases to trimming and J lost 6 bases; unmatched junction nucleotides: 12. DNA of the CDR3: TGTGCCAGCACTCTATCCGGGACAGGGGCGGGCGAGCAGTACTTC. Its translation is CASTLSGTGAGEQYF.

V gene TRBV19 combines with J gene TRBJ1-2; no firm D call. The CDR3 covers 12 residues. Germline V gene data show CDR1 as LNHDA and CDR2 as SQIVND (reference sequence). Trimming cost V 6 bases and J 7 bases, with 12 bases left between them. CDR3 DNA sequence: TGTGCCAGTAGACACTTGGATGGTGGCTACACCTTC. Amino acids: CASRHLDGGYTF.

V gene TRBV10-2 combines with J gene TRBJ2-7; perhaps TRBD2 as D (5 bases). V was trimmed by 4 bases and J by 0 bases, leaving 16 bases between them. The CDR3 spans 16 residues. Germline CDR1 WSHSY, CDR2 SAAADI. This CDR3 is CASSAYWTGSSYEQYF. CDR3 DNA sequence: TGCGCCAGCAGTGCGTATTGGACGGGAAGCTCCTACGAGCAGTACTTC.

The gene calls are TRBV28 and TRBJ2-1; 11 nucleotides align to TRBD2. The J segment lost 5 bases and the V segment lost 8 bases, leaving 5 bases of the junction unmatched. CDR3 size: 14 residues. Germline V gene sequence: CDR1 MDHEN, CDR2 SYDVKM. CDR3 DNA sequence: TGTGCCAGCGGGTTAGCGGGGGGGGACAATGAGCAGTTCTTC. It yields the protein CASGLAGGDNEQFF.

The V and J genes are TRBV19 and TRBJ2-5; a possible D gene is TRBD1 (5 bases). CDR1 is LNHDA, CDR2 SQIVND, per germline (reference sequence). Deletions cut 4 bases from V and 5 bases from J, with 14 bases between. The length of the CDR3 is 14 residues. The CDR3 region is CASSTPWGLETQYF. The CDR3 region has the DNA TGTGCCAGTAGTACACCTTGGGGCCTGGAGACCCAGTACTTC.

V usage is TRBV27 and J usage is TRBJ1-4, with D possibly TRBD1 on 5 matching bases. The CDR3 is 15 residues long. Germline V gene lookup returns CDR1 MNHEY and CDR2 SMNVEV (reference sequence). Trimming shortened V by 6 bases and J by 13 bases, and 24 bases separated the two germline ends. CDR3 sequence: CASRLGTAPRRVLFF. The DNA for the CDR3 is TGTGCCAGCAGATTGGGGACCGCACCACGGAGGGTACTGTTTTTT.